One and the same sample provided the 4 T cell receptor beta chains below, sequenced in a study of breast tumors, draining lymph nodes, adjacent tissues. TCRdb ran MiXCR on the multiplex PCR reads and lists one entry per CDR3 protein. This sample yields over 250,000 distinct CDR3 sequences, of which roughly 30% are seen a single time; approximately 1% belongs to the top ten. The lymph nodes were axillary draining lymph nodes from breast cancer patients. The sequenced sample was axillary lymph node tissue. These receptors came from a female donor with breast cancer. Some clones in this sample may be carry-over from other donors' samples.

Comments on this clonotype: One base away lies a much larger clone, so this may be a sequencing read error. Since no conserved phenylalanine or tryptophan closes the CDR3, a read error is the likely cause. The CDR3 DNA sequence: TGTGCCAGCAGACGGACCTCGGGACAGATACTCTATGGCTACACCCTC. Residues: CASRRTSGQILYGYTL. V is TRBV6-5 and J is TRBJ1-2, with TRBD1 identical over 7 bases. With 6 bases clipped from V and 4 bases from J, the junction kept 14 bases outside the gene matches. The CDR3 is 16 amino acids. Germline CDR1 is MNHEY and CDR2 is SVGAGI.

The sample holds many counts of this clonotype. The chain uses TRBV12-3 or TRBV12-4 and TRBJ2-7; tentatively, D is TRBD2 (5 bases). This CDR3 contains 12 residues. Deletions cut 7 bases from V and 3 bases from J, with 10 bases between. This CDR3 is CASNAGDYEQYF. The CDR3, as DNA: TGTGCCAGCAACGCGGGCGACTACGAGCAGTACTTC.

The chain is built from TRBV6-1 and TRBJ1-6; 9 nucleotides line up with TRBD1. The length of the CDR3 is 16 residues. Losses at the gene ends were 2 bases for V and 9 bases for J; bases not matched to a gene: 8. The germline V gene has CDR1 MNHNS and CDR2 SASEGT. DNA of the CDR3: TGTGCCAGCAGTGAAAGCGGGACAGGGAAGAGTTCACCCCTCCACTTT. Encoded protein: CASSESGTGKSSPLHF.

The chain uses TRBV20-1 and TRBJ2-4; TRBD1 agrees at 7 bases. The V gene end was trimmed by 0 bases and the J gene end by 4 bases; junction bases not matched to a gene: 9. Per germline, CDR1 DFQATT and CDR2 SNEGSKA (reference sequence). The CDR3 runs 16 residues. The CDR3 nucleotides are TGCAGTGCTAGAGATCCAGGGACAGCCCAAAAAAACATTCAGTACTTC. It yields the protein CSARDPGTAQKNIQYF.